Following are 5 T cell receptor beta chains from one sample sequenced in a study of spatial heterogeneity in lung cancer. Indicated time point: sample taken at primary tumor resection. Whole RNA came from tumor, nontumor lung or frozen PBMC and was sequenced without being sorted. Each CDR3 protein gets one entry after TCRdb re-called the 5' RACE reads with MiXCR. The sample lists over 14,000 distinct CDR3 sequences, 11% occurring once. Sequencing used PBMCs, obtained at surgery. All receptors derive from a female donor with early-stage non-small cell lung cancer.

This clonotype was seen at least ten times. This CDR3 is CASSYGAGNQETQYF. The CDR3 DNA reads as TGTGCCAGCAGTTACGGAGCGGGGAACCAAGAGACCCAGTACTTC. V gene TRBV6-2 or TRBV6-3 combines with J gene TRBJ2-5; 7 bases agree with TRBD2. The junction had 3 bases not matched to a gene; V was cut back by 2 bases and J by 0 bases. The germline V gene encodes CDR1 MNHEY and CDR2 SVGEGT. The CDR3 is made up of 15 amino acids.

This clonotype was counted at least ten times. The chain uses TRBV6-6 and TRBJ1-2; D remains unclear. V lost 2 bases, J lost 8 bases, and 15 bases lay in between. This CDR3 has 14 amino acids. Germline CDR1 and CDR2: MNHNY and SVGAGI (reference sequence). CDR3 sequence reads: CASSYQGLDRGYTF. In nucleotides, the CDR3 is TGTGCCAGCAGTTACCAAGGGCTAGACCGGGGCTACACCTTC.

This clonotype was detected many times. CDR3 amino acids: CASKRVPGGVTNTEAFF. CDR3 nucleotide sequence: TGTGCCAGCAAACGTGTACCGGGGGGGGTAACGAACACTGAAGCTTTCTTT. The chain uses TRBV12-3 or TRBV12-4 and TRBJ1-1, with a tentative D call TRBD1 (5 bases). The CDR3 contains 17 residues. Trimming stripped 7 bases from V and 1 base from J, with 22 bases between.

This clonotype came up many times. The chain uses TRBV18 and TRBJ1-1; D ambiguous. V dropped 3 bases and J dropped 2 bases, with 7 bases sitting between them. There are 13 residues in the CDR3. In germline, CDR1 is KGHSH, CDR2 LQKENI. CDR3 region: CASSPGTNTEAFF. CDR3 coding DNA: TGTGCCAGCTCACCGGGCACCAACACTGAAGCTTTCTTT.

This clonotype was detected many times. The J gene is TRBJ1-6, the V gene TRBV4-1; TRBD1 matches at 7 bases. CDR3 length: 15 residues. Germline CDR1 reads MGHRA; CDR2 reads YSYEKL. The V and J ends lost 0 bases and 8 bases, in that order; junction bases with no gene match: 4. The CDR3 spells CASSQEDREDSPLHF. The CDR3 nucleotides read TGCGCCAGCAGCCAAGAAGACAGGGAGGATTCACCCCTCCACTTT.